The 24 T cell receptor beta chains below come from one sample, sequenced in a study of identical twins. TCRdb used MiXCR to reprocess the 5' RACE reads, holding one entry per CDR3 protein. The sample carries 570,000 or so distinct CDR3 sequences, 9.6% recorded once. The same data also contributed to another study, on yellow fever vaccine responses in identical twins.

The sample taken for sequencing was PBMCs. The receptor set was obtained from a woman aged 18 to 35 in good health.

At least ten counts were recorded for this clonotype. For the CDR3, the DNA is TGCGCCAGCAGCTTGGGGGCCCTAGCGGGAGCCAGTGAGCAGTTCTTC. This sequence encodes CASSLGALAGASEQFF. This chain uses TRBV5-1 with TRBJ2-1; 10 positions agree with TRBD2. Germline values: CDR1 SGHRS, CDR2 YFSETQ. V shed 0 bases, J shed 9 bases, and the junction held 9 bases outside the gene matches. This CDR3 region has 16 residues.

The CDR3 sequence: CASSLDGGTGTPSSYNEQFF. As DNA, the CDR3 is TGTGCCAGCAGCTTAGATGGGGGGACCGGGACTCCGAGCTCCTACAATGAGCAGTTCTTC. The chain has TRBV11-2 and TRBJ2-1, with D perhaps TRBD2 (6 bases). Germline lookup yields CDR1 SGHAT and CDR2 FQNNGV. The CDR3 has 20 amino acids. Deletions cut 0 bases from V and 0 bases from J, with 21 bases between.

This clonotype was counted only a few times. The chain couples TRBV12-3 or TRBV12-4 to TRBJ2-4, with D possibly being TRBD1 (5 bases). The germline V and J ends were trimmed by 2 bases and 7 bases, with 15 bases remaining between them. This CDR3 has 15 amino acids. CDR3 region: CASSLNQGILNIQYF. The CDR3 coding sequence is TGTGCCAGCAGTTTAAATCAGGGAATCCTCAACATTCAGTACTTC.

A few counts support this clonotype. The V call is TRBV7-2, the J call TRBJ2-5; 7 bases are a match to TRBD1. CDR1 and CDR2 (germline): SGHTA, FQGNSA. This CDR3 contains 14 residues. The ends lost 5 bases at V and 5 bases at J; junction bases unmatched: 8. CDR3 residues: CASSQGVLWETQYF. CDR3 in DNA: TGTGCCAGCAGCCAGGGGGTTCTATGGGAGACCCAGTACTTC.

A few counts support this clonotype. The gene calls are TRBV6-1 and TRBJ2-7; TRBD2 might be the D (6 bases). Germline CDR1 reads MNHNS; CDR2 reads SASEGT. Deletions cut 6 bases from V and 0 bases from J, with 15 bases between. This CDR3 has 15 amino acids. DNA for the CDR3: TGTGCCAGCAGGAATGCGGGACGGGCCTCCTACGAGCAGTACTTC. Its translation is CASRNAGRASYEQYF.

The chain recombines TRBV20-1 with TRBJ2-7; weak D call: TRBD2 (6 bases). Trimming shortened V by 1 base and J by 4 bases, and 17 bases separated the two germline ends. Germline-derived CDR1 and CDR2 are DFQATT and SNEGSKA (reference sequence). This CDR3 is built from 15 residues. The CDR3 coding sequence is TGCAGTGCTAGAGGACTAGGGGTAGCGGAGTACGAGCAGTACTTC. It encodes CSARGLGVAEYEQYF.

This clonotype has a handful of counts. The chain links TRBV28 to TRBJ2-3; 12 nucleotides match TRBD1. CDR3 length equals 18 residues. The V gene's germline CDR1 is MDHEN and CDR2 SYDVKM. J was trimmed by 3 bases and V by 3 bases; bases with no gene match: 10. The CDR3 DNA reads TGTGCCAGCAGTTTCCGGGACAGGGGGCGAGTTGCTACAGATACGCAGTATTTT. Translation gives CASSFRDRGRVATDTQYF.

V gene TRBV2 combines with J gene TRBJ2-7, with D tentatively TRBD2 (6 bases). V shed 1 base and J shed 2 bases, with 15 bases lying between them. Germline V gene lookup returns CDR1 SNHLY and CDR2 FYNNEI. The CDR3 totals 16 residues. This CDR3 is CASSEGEAGTTYEQYF. The CDR3 nucleotides read TGTGCCAGCAGTGAAGGGGAGGCAGGAACAACCTACGAGCAGTACTTC.

This clonotype appeared a few times. This chain links TRBV20-1 with TRBJ2-7, with 9 bases identical to TRBD2. Germline CDR1 and CDR2: DFQATT and SNEGSKA (reference sequence). The CDR3 spans 13 residues. J lost 7 bases, V lost 2 bases, and 6 bases had no gene match. The CDR3 nucleotides are TGCAGTGCTAGACTAGCGGGATTGGGTGAGCAGTACTTC. This encodes CSARLAGLGEQYF.

This clonotype was recorded once. The V and J genes are TRBV20-1 and TRBJ1-4; no reliable D call. V lost 6 bases to trimming and J lost 10 bases, with 15 bases between them. The CDR3 totals 12 residues. From germline, CDR1 is DFQATT and CDR2 SNEGSKA (reference sequence). DNA for the CDR3: TGCAGTGCCCCTTTTGGACGCGGAAAACTGTTTTTT. Protein sequence: CSAPFGRGKLFF.

The chain is built from TRBV10-3 and TRBJ2-1; D is perhaps TRBD2 (5 bases). The CDR3 loop spans 14 amino acids. From germline, CDR1 is ENHRY and CDR2 SYGVKD. The ends were cut back, 6 bases at V and 0 bases at J, with 9 bases in the middle. CDR3 sequence reads: CAIREVSSYNEQFF. CDR3 coding DNA: TGTGCCATCAGGGAGGTGAGCTCCTACAATGAGCAGTTCTTC.

This clonotype has ten or more counts. The rearrangement joins TRBV3-1 to TRBJ2-1; perhaps TRBD1 as D (6 bases). This CDR3 spans 11 amino acids. Looked up from germline, CDR1 is LGHDT and CDR2 is YNNKEL (reference sequence). V was cut by 4 bases and J by 12 bases, with 10 bases left in between. CDR3 residues: CASSLDRRQFF. The CDR3 bases are TGTGCCAGCAGCCTCGACAGGCGGCAGTTCTTC.

This clonotype has a count of ten or more. The chain joins TRBV7-8 to TRBJ1-1, with TRBD1 matching 8 bases. V lost 0 bases and J lost 4; bases outside the gene matches: 16. CDR1 is SGHVS, CDR2 FQNEAQ, per germline. This CDR3 contains 19 residues. CDR3 DNA sequence: TGTGCCAGCAGCTTAGCGGGGAGTGGCAGGGGGCGTTCGGGCACTGAAGCTTTCTTT. Translating it yields CASSLAGSGRGRSGTEAFF. The full variable domain, its missing parts supplied by reference TRBV7-8 and TRBJ1-1, is GAGVSQSPRYKVAKRGQDVALRCDPISGHVSLFWYQQALGQGPEFLTYFQNEAQLDKSGLPSDRFFAERPEGSVSTLKIQRTQQEDSAVYLCASSLAGSGRGRSGTEAFFGQGTRLTVV.

This clonotype was observed a few times. This chain links TRBV6-5 with TRBJ2-3; the D is unclear. Germline assignment: CDR1 MNHEY and CDR2 SVGAGI. This CDR3 is 12 amino acids long. V shed 4 bases and J shed 6 bases, with 8 bases lying between them. The CDR3 reads CASSSFGDTQYF. The DNA for the CDR3 is TGTGCCAGCAGTTCCTTTGGGGATACGCAGTATTTT.

This clonotype showed up just a few times. V gene TRBV7-3 combines with J gene TRBJ2-3; no firm D call. Germline loops: CDR1 SGHTA, CDR2 FQGTGA. The CDR3 is 15 residues long. The V end lost 1 base, the J end lost 2 bases, and 10 bases lay between the germline ends. As DNA, the CDR3 is TGTGCCAGCAGCTTAAGAGGTTTGGCCACAGATACGCAGTATTTT. It specifies CASSLRGLATDTQYF.

This clonotype has just a few counts. CDR3 sequence reads: CASTDDRGRGLNTEAFF. CDR3 DNA sequence: TGTGCCAGCACCGATGATAGGGGCAGGGGACTGAACACTGAAGCTTTCTTT. The chain is built from TRBV12-3 or TRBV12-4 and TRBJ1-1; a weak D match, TRBD1 (6 bases). This CDR3 region has 17 residues. With 7 bases removed from V and 0 bases from J, the gap between germline ends came to 21 bases.

At least ten counts were recorded for this clonotype. The chain is built from TRBV24-1 and TRBJ2-2; the D is unclear. This CDR3 region has 15 residues. V lost 5 bases and J 3 bases, leaving 12 bases between the germline ends. Germline V gene lookup returns CDR1 KGHDR and CDR2 SFDVKD. In DNA, the CDR3 is TGTGCCACCAGTGCTGCAAGCCGGGACACCGGGGAGCTGTTTTTT. Protein sequence: CATSAASRDTGELFF.

This clonotype showed up just a few times. V and J are TRBV28 and TRBJ2-3, with 12 bases aligning to TRBD2. The CDR3 totals 14 residues. Germline V gives CDR1 MDHEN, CDR2 SYDVKM. CDR3 residues: CAWASGGAADTQYF. CDR3 nucleotides: TGTGCATGGGCTAGCGGGGGGGCCGCAGATACGCAGTATTTT.

At least ten counts were recorded for this clonotype. The chain carries TRBV6-5 and TRBJ1-2; 9 bases agree with TRBD1. This CDR3 has 15 residues. Germline values: CDR1 MNHEY, CDR2 SVGAGI. The V segment lost 2 bases and the J segment 4 bases; nucleotides outside the gene matches: 5. The CDR3 DNA sequence: TGTGCCAGCAGTTACGAGGGACAGGGTGGCTATGGCTACACCTTC. It translates to CASSYEGQGGYGYTF.

The chain employs TRBV27 and TRBJ2-2; tentative D call: TRBD1 (8 bases). CDR3 length: 15 amino acids. Trimming left V 5 bases short and J 6 bases short, with 16 bases between. Per germline, CDR1 MNHEY and CDR2 SMNVEV (reference sequence). As DNA, the CDR3 is TGTGCCAGCAGTGTCTACAGGGGGGGAGCCGGGGAGCTGTTTTTT. Its protein is CASSVYRGGAGELFF.

A word on this clonotype: Its ends do not fully match the called genes, so a read error is possible. The CDR3 sequence: CASNLGGSLTVNSYEQYF. The CDR3 nucleotides read TGCGCCAGCAACTTGGGGGGGAGTCTGACGGTCAATAGTTACGAGCAGTACTTC. The chain has TRBV5-1 and TRBJ2-7; 7 bases align to TRBD2. Germline CDR1 reads SGHRS; CDR2 reads YFSETQ. The CDR3 runs to 18 residues.

There are many counts of this clonotype. V is TRBV6-2 or TRBV6-3 and J is TRBJ1-2; TRBD1 matches 8 bases. V shed 6 bases, J shed 1 base, and the junction held 10 bases outside the gene matches. This CDR3 comprises 16 residues. The germline V gene encodes CDR1 MNHEY and CDR2 SVGEGT. CDR3: CASRSKRTGNNYGYTF. CDR3 DNA: TGTGCCAGCAGATCGAAACGGACAGGGAATAACTATGGCTACACCTTC.

This clonotype was seen many times. The V gene is TRBV6-1, the J gene TRBJ2-3; 11 nucleotides line up with TRBD2. Germline trimming cut 7 bases from V and 5 bases from J; bases unmatched to any gene: 8. The CDR3 has 15 residues. Germline CDR1 is MNHNS and CDR2 is SASEGT. The CDR3 is CASNLAGGFGDTQYF. The CDR3, as DNA: TGTGCCAGCAACCTAGCGGGGGGTTTCGGAGATACGCAGTATTTT.

The genes are TRBV25-1 and TRBJ2-7, with 7 bases lining up with TRBD1. V was pared by 3 bases and J by 2 bases, with 7 bases of the junction left unmatched. Germline CDR1 and CDR2: MGHDK and SYGVNS. The CDR3 runs to 15 residues. The CDR3 sequence: CASSETDRAPYEQYF. As DNA, the CDR3 is TGTGCCAGCAGTGAGACCGACAGGGCCCCCTACGAGCAGTACTTC.